A selection of T cell receptor beta chains follows, all from one sample in a study of T cell responses to AZD1222 COVID-19 vaccine. Using immunoSEQ multiplex PCR, the repertoire was profiled, and TCRdb retains in-frame clones only, with some absent. The sample yields some 140,000 clones, 86% seen once. Specimen: peripheral blood, collected on day 0 of MenACWY control vaccination. The receptors shown here come from an adult in good health. CDR3s include the opening cysteine and the closing phenylalanine or tryptophan.

TRBV25-1,TRBJ1-2,CASSRNYGYTF
TRBV2,TRBJ2-1,CASSEAGGGAYNEQFF
TRBV7-9,TRBJ2-1,CASSLGASALASYYNEQFF
TRBV10-3,TRBJ2-3,CAISVPSTDTQYF
TRBV3-1/TRBV3-2,TRBJ2-2,CASSQENFRGAHNTGELFF
TRBV7-9,TRBJ1-1,CASSQQGSGEAFF
TRBV6-2/TRBV6-3,TRBJ2-7,CASSYGQLAYEQYF
TRBV9,TRBJ1-6,CASSVVGDDSPLHF
TRBV13,TRBJ2-7,CASSPLSYEQYF
TRBV19,TRBJ2-7,CASSIDHTISYEQYF
TRBV7-2,TRBJ1-3,CASSLSGASGNTIYF
TRBV7-2,TRBJ1-3,CASSPLIGNTIYF
TRBV7-9,TRBJ1-2,CASSPLPLGYGYTF
TRBV21-1,TRBJ2-5,CASSKESRLAGGPNQETQYF
TRBV4-1,TRBJ1-5,CASSQDGNQPQHF
TRBV11-1,TRBJ2-5,CASSFGTNQETQYF
TRBV4-3,TRBJ2-7,CASSQRLTSGSTYEQYF
TRBV6-5,TRBJ1-6,CATGRAPLHF
TRBV5-1,TRBJ2-1,CASSLEGQGLDNEQFF
TRBV15,TRBJ1-1,CATSKGRTEAFF
TRBV19,TRBJ1-5,CASSTDRDQPQHF
TRBV19,TRBJ1-5,CASSIRQLYQPQHF
TRBV19,TRBJ1-5,CADRGGNQPQHF
TRBV28,TRBJ1-5,CASSLWQGKPSNQPQHF
TRBV7-6,TRBJ2-3,CASRKWGGPSTDTQYF
TRBV24-1,TRBJ2-3,CATSDAPGQSNF
TRBV9,TRBJ2-1,CASSVRGGSEQFF
TRBV18,TRBJ2-7,CASSTDNFSYEQYF
TRBV6-1,TRBJ2-7,CASSDGGTGTYEQYF
TRBV28,TRBJ1-2,CASSFTGADGYTF
TRBV29-1,TRBJ1-2,CSVEESKSIF
TRBV7-2,TRBJ1-2,CASSLITGGGYTF
TRBV2,TRBJ1-1,CASSIQENTEAFF
TRBV24-1,TRBJ1-5,CATSDSGQGTNQPQHF
TRBV6-5,TRBJ2-5,CASSSRTGVETQYF
TRBV4-3,TRBJ1-2,CASSQDVRTRRNYGYTF
TRBV5-5,TRBJ1-2,CASSLKRGGNYGYTF
TRBV9,TRBJ1-2,CASSGAGEWVDYGYTF
TRBV7-3,TRBJ2-2,CASSLKGVDTGELFF
TRBV6-5,TRBJ2-3,CASSYTTSMAQYF
TRBV5-4,TRBJ2-2,CASSLPGLAGGLTGELFF